Listed below are T cell receptor beta chains from one sample, sequenced in a study of beta chain features in type 1 diabetes. Data came from immunoSEQ multiplex PCR; TCRdb stores just in-frame clones and leaves some out. The repertoire has fewer than 350,000 clones, about 8.5% of them found once; the top ten carry under 1.3%. Sequenced material: central memory CD4+ T cells from blood. These receptor sequences come from a woman younger than 30 in good health. Each CDR3 is given with its conserved first and last residue. D genes are given only for firm matches. A row's size may be missing; if present it is once, few, many or a size class.

D gene	V gene	J gene	CDR3 length	clone size	CDR3 DNA	CDR3 protein
TRBD1	TRBV19	TRBJ2-1	15	few	TGTGCCAGTAGTAAGATTGGGACAGGGTACAATGAGCAGTTCTTC	CASSKIGTGYNEQFF
TRBD1	TRBV2	TRBJ1-1	12	few	TGTGCCAGCAGTTTAGGGCCCGACAGGGGAGAGTTT	CASSLGPDRGEF
TRBD2	TRBV5-1	TRBJ2-5	17	.	TGCGCCAGCAGCTTGGGCATAGCGGGGGGAAACCAAGAGACCCAGTACTTC	CASSLGIAGGNQETQYF
TRBD1	TRBV7-8	TRBJ1-2	14	many	TGTGCCAGCAGCCTTACACAGGGGCACGAAGGCTACACCTTC	CASSLTQGHEGYTF
.	TRBV5-1	TRBJ2-5	12	.	TGCGCCAGCAGCTTGGGTCGGGAGACCCAGTACTTC	CASSLGRETQYF
.	TRBV29-1	TRBJ1-1	13	.	TGCAGCGTTGAAGACCCCAGGGTAACTGAAGCTTTCTTT	CSVEDPRVTEAFF
.	TRBV18	TRBJ1-1	15	.	TGTGCCAGCTCAGTGCCGGGCGTTGGGGGCACTGAAGCTTTCTTT	CASSVPGVGGTEAFF
TRBD2	TRBV4-2	TRBJ2-5	17	.	TGTGCCAGCAGCCAAGGTGGCGGGGGGGCCGTTGGCGAGACCCAGTACTTC	CASSQGGGGAVGETQYF
TRBD1	TRBV6-4	TRBJ1-2	15	.	TGTGCCAGCAGTGGGTGGGACAGGCCCCTCTATGGCTACACCTTC	CASSGWDRPLYGYTF
.	TRBV2	TRBJ1-4	15	.	TGTGCCAGCAGTAAAGGACAGACGAGGGATGAAAAACTGTTTTTT	CASSKGQTRDEKLFF
TRBD2	TRBV7-3	TRBJ2-1	15	few	TGTGCCAGCAGCTTAGATAAGGCGGGGGTAAGGGAGCAGTTCTTC	CASSLDKAGVREQFF
TRBD2	TRBV9	TRBJ2-5	15	few	TGTGCCGGCAGCCGTCAGGGACTAGTTCAAGAGACCCAGTACTTC	CAGSRQGLVQETQYF
.	TRBV11-2	TRBJ2-5	15	few	TGTGCCAGCAGCTTAGTTCCCAGGAGCCAAGAGACCCAGTACTTC	CASSLVPRSQETQYF
TRBD1	TRBV25-1	TRBJ1-4	14	few	TGTGCCAGCAGATCGACAGGGGATACTGAAAAACTGTTTTTT	CASRSTGDTEKLFF
.	TRBV7-9	TRBJ1-5	14	many	TGTGCCAGCAGCAAAAGTAGCAGCAATCAGCCCCAGCATTTT	CASSKSSSNQPQHF
TRBD1	TRBV9	TRBJ2-6	17	.	TGTGCCAGCAGCGCCACACACAGGGGGACCGGGGCCAACGTCCTGACTTTC	CASSATHRGTGANVLTF
TRBD2	TRBV29-1	TRBJ2-1	13	few	TGCAGCGCGGACCATCGGGGGGGCAATGAGCAGTTCTTC	CSADHRGGNEQFF
.	TRBV2	TRBJ2-5	12	few	TGTGCCAGCAGTGAAGTCGAGGAGACCCAGTACTTC	CASSEVEETQYF
.	TRBV6-5	TRBJ1-1	15	.	TGTGCCAGCAGTGCTAAGACAGCGCCGGGACTAGAAGCTTTCTTT	CASSAKTAPGLEAFF
.	TRBV11-3	TRBJ1-1	13	.	TGTGCCAGCAGCTTGACGGGGATAACTGAAGCTTTCTTT	CASSLTGITEAFF
.	TRBV7-3	TRBJ2-6	15	.	TGTGCCAGCAGCTTAAAGGCGGGTGGGGCCAACGTCCTGACTTTC	CASSLKAGGANVLTF
.	TRBV7-2	TRBJ2-1	13	few	TGTGCCAGCAGTCCTCGACGGGGCAATGAGCAGTTCTTC	CASSPRRGNEQFF
TRBD1	TRBV5-1	TRBJ2-5	15	few	TGCGCCAGCAGCTTGGGAGGGACAGGGGATGTGACCCAGTACTTC	CASSLGGTGDVTQYF
.	TRBV6-1	TRBJ1-2	13	.	TGTGCCAGCAGTTTCGGGCGGAACTATGGCTACACCTTC	CASSFGRNYGYTF
TRBD1	TRBV4-3	TRBJ2-3	15	.	TGCGCCAGCAGCCCGACAGGGATGGGCACAGATACGCAGTATTTT	CASSPTGMGTDTQYF
TRBD1	TRBV27	TRBJ1-2	15	few	TGTGCCAGCAGTTCGCCGGGACAGGGGGCTTGGGGCTACACCTTC	CASSSPGQGAWGYTF